A selection of T cell receptor beta chains follows, all from one sample in a study of long-term antiretroviral therapy in people with HIV. The method was immunoSEQ multiplex PCR; TCRdb's version includes in-frame clones alone and lacks a portion of them. The table lists 15,000 to 20,000 clones, around 80% of them singletons. Sequenced here: unsorted PBMCs, sampled at the start of antiretroviral therapy, before treatment. The origin of the receptors is a woman aged 40 to 50 with HIV. Both conserved end residues are part of each CDR3. A D gene is named only where the DNA matches it firmly. Only some rows state a clone size, as once, few, many or a class for expanded clones.

clone size	V gene	J gene	D gene	CDR3 DNA	CDR3 protein
.	TRBV28	TRBJ1-3	.	TGTGCCAGCAGTCCGGCTATCACAAACTCTGGAAACACCATATATTTT	CASSPAITNSGNTIYF
.	TRBV6-1	TRBJ1-5	TRBD1	TGTGCCAGCAGTGGGACAGGGGGCTCTCAGCCCCAGCATTTT	CASSGTGGSQPQHF
.	TRBV7-6	TRBJ2-5	TRBD1	TGTGCCAGCAGCCTGACAGGGGGCTCCGGGGAGACCCAGTACTTC	CASSLTGGSGETQYF
.	TRBV5-1	TRBJ1-2	.	TGCGCCAGCAGCTTGTGGTACAGACAACTAGATTCGGGTCCTAACTATGGCTACACCTTC	CASSLWYRQLDSGPNYGYTF
.	TRBV29-1	TRBJ1-1	TRBD1	TGCAGCGTTCTGACGGACAGGGTAGACACTGAAGCTTTCTTT	CSVLTDRVDTEAFF
.	TRBV5-1	TRBJ2-1	TRBD1	TGCGCCAGCAGCTTGGCCTCGGGGGACAGGGGCCATGAGCAGTTCTTC	CASSLASGDRGHEQFF
.	TRBV6-5	TRBJ1-2	.	TGTGCCAGCAGTTCATCCCCGACGGCTTCTGGCTACACCTTC	CASSSSPTASGYTF
.	TRBV18	TRBJ2-1	TRBD2	TGTGCCAGCTCACCTAGCGGAGGGGCTAGCGGGGCTGCCTACAATGAGCAGTTCTTC	CASSPSGGASGAAYNEQFF
medium-sized	TRBV7-7	TRBJ2-3	.	TGTGCCAGCAGCTTAGGGCGGAGAGCGCTGGATACGCAGTATTTT	CASSLGRRALDTQYF
few	TRBV10-3	TRBJ1-3	.	TGTGCCATCAGTGAGTCTGGGCCGAACTCTGGAAACACCATATATTTT	CAISESGPNSGNTIYF
.	TRBV29-1	TRBJ2-2	TRBD2	TGCAGCGCTTTGGGACTAGCCGGGGCCGGGGAGCTGTTTTTT	CSALGLAGAGELFF
.	TRBV5-1	TRBJ2-7	.	TGCGCCAGCAGCTCGGGTGGCAACAACTACGAGCAGTACTTC	CASSSGGNNYEQYF
.	TRBV28	TRBJ2-7	TRBD2	TGTGCCAGCAGTTTAACTAGCGGCTCCTACGAGCAGTACTTC	CASSLTSGSYEQYF
few	TRBV2	TRBJ1-5	TRBD1	TGTGCCAGCCTACAGGGGGCGAATCAGCCCCAGCATTTT	CASLQGANQPQHF
once	TRBV19	TRBJ2-5	.	TGTGCCAGTAGTATAGGGACAGTACAAGAGACCCAGTACTTC	CASSIGTVQETQYF
.	TRBV19	TRBJ1-2	.	TGTGCCAGTAAAGGAACGGGGCTCCAGTCCATCTATGGCTACACCTTC	CASKGTGLQSIYGYTF
.	TRBV4-2	TRBJ2-2	.	TGTGCCAGCAGCCAAGAGTCCCCCCAGGGAACCGGGGAGCTGTTTTTT	CASSQESPQGTGELFF
.	TRBV19	TRBJ1-1	.	TGTGCCAGTAGTATCGTTACGCCGCCCCACGAAGCTTTCTTT	CASSIVTPPHEAFF
.	TRBV14	TRBJ2-3	.	TGTGCCAGCAGCCAAGACCCAGGCCCTTTGGATACGCAGTATTTT	CASSQDPGPLDTQYF
.	TRBV30	TRBJ1-2	.	TGTGCCTGGACCGCGGGAAGGGGGGACGCTAACTATGGCTACACCTTC	CAWTAGRGDANYGYTF
.	TRBV10-3	TRBJ2-7	.	TGTGCCATCAGTGAGGGACGGGGGGCCTCCTGGGAGCAGTACTTC	CAISEGRGASWEQYF
.	TRBV19	TRBJ2-1	.	TGTGCCAGTACGAACGGGGCACCCTACAATGAGCAGTTCTTC	CASTNGAPYNEQFF
.	TRBV19	TRBJ1-1	.	TGTGCCAGTATCGGGAGGGGTAAGGGGAACACTGAAGCTTTCTTT	CASIGRGKGNTEAFF
.	TRBV7-2	TRBJ2-1	TRBD2	TGTGCCAGCAGCTTAGCGAAAGCGGGGGGTTGGGGCGATGAGCAGTTCTTC	CASSLAKAGGWGDEQFF
.	TRBV7-9	TRBJ1-4	TRBD1	TGTGCCAGCAGGGGGCCTGGTGGGACAGCGGATGAAAAACTGTTTTTT	CASRGPGGTADEKLFF
.	TRBV12-5	TRBJ1-1	.	TGTGCTAGTGGTTTTTGGGGGAGAACAACTGAAGCTTTCTTT	CASGFWGRTTEAFF
.	TRBV28	TRBJ2-3	TRBD2	TGTGCCAGCAGTTTATACGGGGGGGCCCGAGATACGCAGTATTTT	CASSLYGGARDTQYF
.	TRBV12-5	TRBJ1-1	.	TGTGCTAGTGGTCTAGCACGACAGCACACTGAAGCTTTCTTT	CASGLARQHTEAFF
.	TRBV5-4	TRBJ1-2	.	TGTGCCAGCATCCCGGGCGGGACGGAGAACTATGGCTACACCTTC	CASIPGGTENYGYTF
few	TRBV14	TRBJ2-7	.	TGTGCCAGCAGCCAATTCTCTTCCTACGAGCAGTACTTC	CASSQFSSYEQYF
.	TRBV5-1	TRBJ1-1	TRBD1	TGCGCCAGCAGCTTCGGTGAAGGGGGCAAAGTGAACACTGAAGCTTTCTTT	CASSFGEGGKVNTEAFF
.	TRBV5-6	TRBJ2-3	TRBD1	TGTGCCAGCAGCTCATTGAACGGACAGGGTTCCGCAGATACGCAGTATTTT	CASSSLNGQGSADTQYF
.	TRBV5-6	TRBJ1-4	.	TGTGCCAGCAGCCCGGGAACCCTCAATGAAAAACTGTTTTTT	CASSPGTLNEKLFF
.	TRBV7-8	TRBJ2-5	.	TGTGCCAGCAGCTGGACTACGATGGAGACCCAGTACTTC	CASSWTTMETQYF
.	TRBV25-1	TRBJ1-4	.	TGTGCCAGCAGTGAATCTGGGGCTGGGGAAAAACTGTTTTTT	CASSESGAGEKLFF
.	TRBV5-1	TRBJ1-1	.	TGCGCCAGCAGCTCCAATTGGCAGGGAAGGACTGAAGCTTTCTTT	CASSSNWQGRTEAFF
.	TRBV30	TRBJ2-1	TRBD1	TGTGCCTTGGACAGGGTGGGCAATGAGCAGTTCTTC	CALDRVGNEQFF
.	TRBV2	TRBJ2-5	TRBD2	TGTGCCAGCAGTGAAGGGCCTGGCGGGGGGAAGACCCAGTACTTC	CASSEGPGGGKTQYF
.	TRBV4-3	TRBJ1-1	.	TGCGCCAGCAGCCAAGATGCACAGGCTGAAGCTTTCTTT	CASSQDAQAEAFF
.	TRBV28	TRBJ1-2	TRBD1	TGTGCCAGCACCAAGAAGGACAGGGGGCGGGGCTACACCTTC	CASTKKDRGRGYTF
.	TRBV6-5	TRBJ1-1	.	TGTGCCAGCGCGGGGGGGAAATTTAATGAAGCTTTCTTT	CASAGGKFNEAFF
.	TRBV29-1	TRBJ2-3	.	TGCAGCGTTGTCCAGGGTGGCACAGATACGCAGTATTTT	CSVVQGGTDTQYF
.	TRBV4-3	TRBJ1-2	.	TGCGCCAGCAGCCCGACCCAGCCTTCTTGGGGCTACACCTTC	CASSPTQPSWGYTF
.	TRBV28	TRBJ1-1	.	TGTGCCAGCAGTTTTCCCCTCGTAACTGAAGCTTTCTTT	CASSFPLVTEAFF
few	TRBV7-9	TRBJ1-4	.	TGTGCCACCACCCTTGGGGAAAAACTGTTTTTT	CATTLGEKLFF
.	TRBV7-9	TRBJ2-3	.	TGTGCCAGCAGCTTTCGGGGGGCGGGCACAGATACGCAGTATTTT	CASSFRGAGTDTQYF
.	TRBV5-6	TRBJ1-6	.	TGTGCCAGCAGCTTGGTTCGTGAGCCCGGGGAATACCGCGTGGCACCCCTCCACTTT	CASSLVREPGEYRVAPLHF
.	TRBV4-3	TRBJ1-6	TRBD1	TGCGCCAGCAGCCAAGCCAATCCCAGGACAGGGGATAATTCACCCCTCCACTTT	CASSQANPRTGDNSPLHF
few	TRBV2	TRBJ1-1	.	TGTGCCAGCAGTGTTGGGTTGAACACTGAAGCTTTCTTT	CASSVGLNTEAFF
.	TRBV7-3	TRBJ2-2	.	TGTGCCAGCAGCTTACAGTCAGGTGCGGGACGACGCCCCGGGGAGCTGTTTTTT	CASSLQSGAGRRPGELFF
.	TRBV7-3	TRBJ1-1	.	TGTGCCAGCAGCCTCGGGGGGGGGAACACTGAAGCTTTCTTT	CASSLGGGNTEAFF
.	TRBV7-9	TRBJ2-1	.	TGTGCCAGCAGCCTCTCTGGCGGGGGCCGCGAGCAGTTCTTC	CASSLSGGGREQFF
.	TRBV4-1	TRBJ1-5	.	TGCGCCAGCAGCCAAGTAATTGGGTCTCTCCGTGGTCAGCCCCAGCATTTT	CASSQVIGSLRGQPQHF
.	TRBV5-1	TRBJ2-3	TRBD2	TGCGCCAGCAGCCCCGGGACTAGAATACCCACAGATACGCAGTATTTT	CASSPGTRIPTDTQYF
.	TRBV18	TRBJ1-1	.	TGTGCCAGCTCACCGGCCCAGGTTGGGGCCACTGAAGCTTTCTTT	CASSPAQVGATEAFF
.	TRBV28	TRBJ2-7	.	TGTGCCAGCAGTTTGCAGGCCTACGAGCAGTACTTC	CASSLQAYEQYF
few	TRBV29-1	TRBJ2-3	TRBD2	TGCAGCGTTGAAGGCGTGATCACTAGCGGGGGGTTCCTAGTCACAGATACGCAGTATTTT	CSVEGVITSGGFLVTDTQYF
.	TRBV2	TRBJ1-2	.	TGTGCCAGCAGTGAGGGGGCTAACTATGGCTACACCTTC	CASSEGANYGYTF
.	TRBV15	TRBJ2-5	.	TGTGCCACCAGCACCCGAGGGGGGGGCCTGGGGGAGACCCAGTACTTC	CATSTRGGGLGETQYF